The 27 T cell receptor beta chains given below trace back to one sample, sequenced in a study of shared clonotypes between healthy human individuals. CD45RO-negative cells were positively selected for CCR7, leaving out terminally differentiated effector memory CD45RA+ cells. The table came from immunoSEQ multiplex PCR; TCRdb's copy has only in-frame clones and leaves some out. Among around 700,000 clones, under 95% were seen once, and the ten largest hold 24%. The source material was naive CD8+ T cells sorted from blood. These receptors originate from a man aged 25 to 40 in good health.

The table lists this clone with a count of one. The CDR3 region has the DNA TGTGCCTGGAGTGCACCGGGGGGGCCCAATCAGCCCCAGCATTTT. Its translation is CAWSAPGGPNQPQHF. The chain couples TRBV30 to TRBJ1-5, with D perhaps TRBD1 (6 bases). With 1 base removed from V and 3 bases from J, the gap between germline ends came to 13 bases. CDR3 size: 15 residues. Per the germline V gene, CDR1 is GTSNPN and CDR2 is SVGIG (reference sequence).

The chain links TRBV9 to TRBJ2-1; tentative D call: TRBD2 (5 bases). V was cut by 3 bases and J by 8 bases, with 21 bases left in between. CDR1 is SGDLS and CDR2 is YYNGEE in the germline V gene. The CDR3 consists of 16 residues. CDR3 sequence reads: CASSAPRGDRGDEQFF. CDR3 bases: TGTGCCAGCAGCGCCCCCCGGGGAGATCGGGGTGATGAGCAGTTCTTC.

This clone was counted a few times. In the same sample, other DNA sequences code for this CDR3. The rearrangement links TRBV28 to TRBJ2-1; D gene unclear. This CDR3 has 12 residues. Per germline, CDR1 MDHEN and CDR2 SYDVKM. V was trimmed by 5 bases and J by 0 bases, leaving 2 bases between them. The CDR3 bases are TGTGCCAGCAGTCTCTCCTACAATGAGCAGTTCTTC. This translates into CASSLSYNEQFF.

The rearrangement uses TRBV7-2 and TRBJ2-7; no reliable D call. CDR1 and CDR2 (germline): SGHTA, FQGNSA. Trimming cost V 1 base and J 1 base, with 5 bases left between them. This CDR3 contains 13 residues. The CDR3 here is CASSLESSYEQYF. DNA for the CDR3: TGTGCCAGCAGCTTAGAGAGTTCCTACGAGCAGTACTTC. Full variable domain (remainder filled in from reference TRBV7-2 and TRBJ2-7): GAGVSQSPSNKVTEKGKDVELRCDPISGHTALYWYRQSLGQGLEFLIYFQGNSAPDKSGLPSDRFSAERTGGSVSTLTIQRTQQEDSAVYLCASSLESSYEQYFGPGTRLTVT.

Note on this clone: The same CDR3 also results from other DNA sequences found in this sample. The chain combines TRBV19 with TRBJ2-7, with 9 positions matching TRBD1. Losses at the gene ends were 4 bases for V and 3 bases for J; bases not matched to a gene: 1. From germline, CDR1 is LNHDA and CDR2 SQIVND (reference sequence). The CDR3 runs 13 residues. CDR3 coding DNA: TGTGCCAGTAGTACGGGACAGGGCTACGAGCAGTACTTC. This codes for CASSTGQGYEQYF.

The gene calls are TRBV9 and TRBJ2-1; 7 bases are a match to TRBD2. V shed 3 bases, J shed 8 bases, and the junction held 11 bases outside the gene matches. The V gene's germline CDR1 is SGDLS and CDR2 YYNGEE. The CDR3 loop spans 15 amino acids. This chain's CDR3 is CASSERGLTLDEQFF. For the CDR3, the DNA is TGTGCCAGCAGCGAGAGGGGACTAACCTTGGATGAGCAGTTCTTC. The variable domain in full, with the rest retrieved from reference TRBV9 and TRBJ2-1, is DSGVTQTPKHLITATGQRVTLRCSPRSGDLSVYWYQQSLDQGLQFLIQYYNGEERAKGNILERFSAQQFPDLHSELNLSSLELGDSALYFCASSERGLTLDEQFFGPGTRLTVL.

The chain uses TRBV9 and TRBJ1-1, with a weak D call TRBD1 (5 bases). V was pared by 4 bases and J by 5 bases, with 15 bases between. This CDR3 comprises 14 residues. Germline CDR1 reads SGDLS; CDR2 reads YYNGEE. The CDR3 loop reads CASSLWGKGTEAFF. Written as DNA, the CDR3 is TGTGCCAGCAGCCTGTGGGGTAAGGGGACTGAAGCTTTCTTT.

V usage is TRBV29-1 and J usage is TRBJ1-2; D is undetermined. From germline, CDR1 is SQVTM and CDR2 ANQGSEA. V lost 4 bases, J lost 6 bases, and 9 bases lay in between. CDR3 length: 11 amino acids. For the CDR3, the DNA is TGCAGCGTTGGAGGTGAGAATGGCTACACCTTC. This encodes CSVGGENGYTF. Full variable domain (remainder filled in from reference TRBV29-1 and TRBJ1-2): SAVISQKPSRDICQRGTSLTIQCQVDSQVTMMFWYRQQPGQSLTLIATANQGSEATYESGFVIDKFPISRPNLTFSTLTVSNMSPEDSSIYLCSVGGENGYTFGSGTRLTVV.

The genes are TRBV29-1 and TRBJ1-4; D is undetermined. The germline V and J ends were trimmed by 2 bases and 8 bases, with 15 bases remaining between them. Germline lookup yields CDR1 SQVTM and CDR2 ANQGSEA. The CDR3 consists of 14 residues. CDR3 nucleotide sequence: TGCAGCGTTGAAATCAGCGACCGGGAAGAAAAACTGTTTTTT. Translated, it gives CSVEISDREEKLFF. The whole variable domain, filled in from reference TRBV29-1 and TRBJ1-4, reads SAVISQKPSRDICQRGTSLTIQCQVDSQVTMMFWYRQQPGQSLTLIATANQGSEATYESGFVIDKFPISRPNLTFSTLTVSNMSPEDSSIYLCSVEISDREEKLFFGSGTQLSVL.

This chain connects TRBV7-2 to TRBJ2-7, with D possibly matching TRBD2 (5 bases). Germline V gene data show CDR1 as SGHTA and CDR2 as FQGNSA. The ends were cut back, 4 bases at V and 3 bases at J, with 13 bases in the middle. This CDR3 region has 14 residues. The CDR3 sequence: CASSWESGGYEQYF. CDR3 DNA: TGTGCCAGCAGCTGGGAGTCAGGCGGCTACGAGCAGTACTTC.

The CDR3 DNA is TGCAGCGTTACTCAAGACACCGGGGAGCTGTTTTTT. It is translated as CSVTQDTGELFF. The chain is built from TRBV29-1 and TRBJ2-2, with D uncertain. V lost 5 bases, J lost 3 bases, and 7 bases lay in between. The CDR3 extends over 12 amino acids. From germline, CDR1 is SQVTM and CDR2 ANQGSEA.

The rearrangement uses TRBV2 and TRBJ2-7; 7 bases line up with TRBD2. Trimming took 11 bases from V and 6 from J; bases not matched to a gene: 13. Germline CDR1 SNHLY, CDR2 FYNNEI. This CDR3 is built from 13 residues. In DNA, the CDR3 is TGTGCCTTTATTAGGCGGGAGAGACCCGAGCAGTACTTC. It specifies CAFIRRERPEQYF.

This chain links TRBV6-5 with TRBJ2-3, with D perhaps matching TRBD1 (6 bases). CDR3 size: 14 residues. Germline CDR1 and CDR2: MNHEY and SVGAGI. V lost 4 bases and J lost 0, with 8 bases in between. CDR3 in DNA: TGTGCCAGCAGTTCGGGACATAGCACAGATACGCAGTATTTT. It yields the protein CASSSGHSTDTQYF.

The chain joins TRBV19 to TRBJ2-1; 10 bases fit TRBD2. Germline CDR1 reads LNHDA; CDR2 reads SQIVND (reference sequence). V lost 8 bases and J lost 7; bases outside the gene matches: 8. This CDR3 has 14 amino acids. CDR3 sequence (DNA): TGTGCCAGTTCAGCGGGAGGGCTCTCGAATGAGCAGTTCTTC. Translated, it gives CASSAGGLSNEQFF. The full variable domain, with the rest looked up from reference TRBV19 and TRBJ2-1, is DGGITQSPKYLFRKEGQNVTLSCEQNLNHDAMYWYRQDPGQGLRLIYYSQIVNDFQKGDIAEGYSVSREKKESFPLTVTSAQKNPTAFYLCASSAGGLSNEQFFGPGTRLTVL.

This chain links TRBV7-8 with TRBJ2-1, with 11 nucleotides matching TRBD2. CDR3 length: 16 amino acids. The V gene end was trimmed by 4 bases and the J gene end by 0 bases; junction bases not matched to a gene: 2. Germline values: CDR1 SGHVS, CDR2 FQNEAQ. The CDR3 region is CASSSTSGASYNEQFF. DNA for the CDR3: TGTGCCAGCAGCTCGACTAGCGGGGCCTCCTACAATGAGCAGTTCTTC.

With regard to this clone: The same CDR3 can be traced to other DNA sequences in this sample. This chain uses TRBV11-2 with TRBJ2-7; no clear D gene. Germline CDR1 SGHAT, CDR2 FQNNGV. Trimming took off 4 bases at V and 3 bases at J, with 10 bases between the two ends. The CDR3 is 13 amino acids. The CDR3 DNA is TGTGCCAGCAGCTCCCTGGGCAGCTACGAGCAGTACTTC. This gives the protein CASSSLGSYEQYF.

The CDR3 coding sequence is TGTGCCAGCAGCCAAACAGGGGCGACAATCTACGAGCAGTACTTC. Amino acid sequence: CASSQTGATIYEQYF. The chain is built from TRBV7-6 and TRBJ2-7; 7 bases line up with TRBD1. After removal of 5 bases from V and 3 bases from J, the junction contained 10 bases not matched to a gene. The germline V gene encodes CDR1 SGHVS and CDR2 FNYEAQ. The CDR3 is 15 amino acids.

This clone came up once. This sequence joins TRBV25-1 and TRBJ2-2, with D uncertain. Per germline, CDR1 MGHDK and CDR2 SYGVNS. The length of the CDR3 is 14 residues. V was cut by 0 bases and J by 3 bases, with 5 bases left in between. The CDR3 region has the DNA TGTGCCAGCAGTGAATACAGTTACACCGGGGAGCTGTTTTTT. This encodes CASSEYSYTGELFF.

The chain employs TRBV19 and TRBJ2-7; 10 bases are a match to TRBD2. CDR1 and CDR2 from the germline V gene are LNHDA and SQIVND (reference sequence). V gave up 6 bases and J gave up 2 bases; unmatched junction bases: 7. The CDR3 sequence is 15 residues long. The CDR3 DNA sequence: TGTGCCAGTAGCCCAAGCGGGAGGGGCACCTACGAGCAGTACTTC. Protein product: CASSPSGRGTYEQYF.

As concerns this clone: Within the sample, other DNA sequences also encode this same CDR3. The chain couples TRBV7-9 to TRBJ2-1; no firm D call. Per the germline V gene, CDR1 is SEHNR and CDR2 is FQNEAQ (reference sequence). The CDR3 is 12 residues long. V shed 0 bases and J shed 7 bases, with 4 bases lying between them. The CDR3 reads CASSLALNEQFF. The CDR3 nucleotides read TGTGCCAGCAGCTTAGCGTTAAATGAGCAGTTCTTC.

The chain is built from TRBV29-1 and TRBJ2-7; D may be TRBD2 (5 bases). From germline, CDR1 is SQVTM and CDR2 ANQGSEA. V lost 4 bases, J lost 1 base, and 17 bases lay in between. The CDR3 has 15 amino acids. CDR3 residues: CSVVEAGRESYEQYF. As DNA, the CDR3 is TGCAGCGTTGTAGAGGCGGGTAGGGAATCCTACGAGCAGTACTTC.

V gene TRBV28 combines with J gene TRBJ2-1; possible D gene TRBD1, 5 bases. V was pared by 5 bases and J by 1 base, with 15 bases between. This CDR3 region has 16 residues. Germline V gene data show CDR1 as MDHEN and CDR2 as SYDVKM. DNA of the CDR3: TGTGCCAGCAGTCCCGACCTACAGGCTTCCTACAATGAGCAGTTCTTC. Protein sequence: CASSPDLQASYNEQFF.

The chain is built from TRBV6-4 and TRBJ2-1; D possibly corresponds to TRBD2 (5 bases). This CDR3 is built from 13 residues. The V and J ends lost 0 bases and 8 bases respectively, with 8 bases between them. The germline gives CDR1 MRHNA, CDR2 SNTAGT. The CDR3 nucleotides read TGTGCCAGCAGTGACTCGAATAGCGATGAGCAGTTCTTC. It is translated as CASSDSNSDEQFF.

A few counts support this clone. The V call is TRBV7-9, the J call TRBJ2-1; 9 positions agree with TRBD2. The CDR3 has 16 residues. Germline trimming cut 1 base from V and 9 bases from J; bases unmatched to any gene: 10. Germline loops: CDR1 SEHNR, CDR2 FQNEAQ (reference sequence). The CDR3 here is CASSLVGSGSGGEQFF. DNA for the CDR3: TGTGCCAGCAGCTTAGTAGGTAGCGGGAGTGGGGGTGAGCAGTTCTTC.

A few counts support this clone. The J gene is TRBJ2-2, the V gene TRBV10-3; D is unclear. The germline V gene has CDR1 ENHRY and CDR2 SYGVKD. V lost 0 bases, J lost 6 bases, and 14 bases lay in between. The CDR3 has 16 residues. The CDR3, as DNA: TGTGCCATCAGTGAGTCGGTGCCTCCTGGGGCCGGGGAGCTGTTTTTT. Translated, it gives CAISESVPPGAGELFF.

The chain uses TRBV1 and TRBJ2-5. TRBV1 is deemed a pseudogene. The CDR3 length is 15 residues. The CDR3 protein is CTSSLPRVKAETQYF. Written as DNA, the CDR3 is TGCACCAGCAGCCTTCCCAGAGTTAAGGCGGAGACCCAGTACTTC.

This sequence joins TRBV5-5 and TRBJ1-1; TRBD1 aligns across 7 bases. This CDR3 region has 17 residues. CDR1 is SGHKS, CDR2 YYEKEE, per germline (reference sequence). V was pared by 0 bases and J by 1 base, with 9 bases of the junction left unmatched. The CDR3 region is CASSLEAWTGRNTEAFF. The DNA for the CDR3 is TGTGCCAGCAGCTTGGAGGCCTGGACAGGAAGGAACACTGAAGCTTTCTTT. Supplemented by reference TRBV5-5 and TRBJ1-1, the full variable domain reads DAGVTQSPTHLIKTRGQQVTLRCSPISGHKSVSWYQQVLGQGPQFIFQYYEKEERGRGNFPDRFSARQFPNYSSELNVNALLLGDSALYLCASSLEAWTGRNTEAFFGQGTRLTVV.